These T cell receptor beta chains were read from a single sample in a study of blood T cell repertoires in COVID-19. Sequencing was performed with immunoSEQ multiplex PCR; in TCRdb, only in-frame clones are kept and a portion is missing. The sample includes around 100,000 clones, 88% of them seen just once. The sample was peripheral blood. The receptors were sampled from a human donor in a cohort sampled during active COVID-19. CDR3s include the opening cysteine and the closing phenylalanine or tryptophan. The D gene is left open where the match is weak. Clone sizes are given selectively: once, few, many, or a class where the clone is expanded.

CDR3 protein: CAPKGAGKAGPYEQYF; CDR3 DNA: TGTGCCCCGAAGGGGGCGGGGAAAGCAGGACCCTACGAGCAGTACTTC; V gene: TRBV3-1/TRBV3-2; J gene: TRBJ2-7; D gene: .; clone size: few
CDR3 protein: CASSLTDGRGANYNEQFF; CDR3 DNA: TGTGCCAGCAGCTTAACGGACGGGCGGGGAGCCAACTACAATGAGCAGTTCTTC; V gene: TRBV7-8; J gene: TRBJ2-1; D gene: .; clone size: .
CDR3 protein: CASSLGPLYEKLFF; CDR3 DNA: TGTGCCAGCAGTCTGGGGCCGCTCTACGAAAAACTGTTTTTT; V gene: TRBV27; J gene: TRBJ1-4; D gene: .; clone size: .
CDR3 protein: CASRLSTGLVRGEQYF; CDR3 DNA: TGTGCAAGTCGCTTATCGACTGGACTCGTTCGGGGGGAGCAGTACTTC; V gene: TRBV12-2; J gene: TRBJ2-7; D gene: .; clone size: .
CDR3 protein: CATSAGVSPHQETQYF; CDR3 DNA: TGTGCCACCAGTGCCGGGGTGTCTCCCCACCAAGAGACCCAGTACTTC; V gene: TRBV24-1; J gene: TRBJ2-5; D gene: .; clone size: .
CDR3 protein: CASSLPGQSSGANVLTF; CDR3 DNA: TGTGCCAGCAGCCTTCCGGGACAGTCCTCTGGGGCCAACGTCCTGACTTTC; V gene: TRBV7-3; J gene: TRBJ2-6; D gene: TRBD1; clone size: .
CDR3 protein: CASSLRRGTSGRGEQFF; CDR3 DNA: TGTGCCAGCAGCTTGCGAAGAGGGACTAGCGGGAGGGGGGAGCAGTTCTTC; V gene: TRBV5-6; J gene: TRBJ2-1; D gene: TRBD2; clone size: .
CDR3 protein: CASSGQGNTEAFF; CDR3 DNA: TGTGCCAGTAGCGGACAGGGGAACACTGAAGCTTTCTTT; V gene: TRBV19; J gene: TRBJ1-1; D gene: TRBD1; clone size: .
CDR3 protein: CASSSREPAYNEQFF; CDR3 DNA: TGTGCCAGCAGCTCACGGGAGCCCGCCTACAATGAGCAGTTCTTC; V gene: TRBV7-9; J gene: TRBJ2-1; D gene: .; clone size: .
CDR3 protein: CASSLGGLEPQHF; CDR3 DNA: TGTGCCAGCAGTCTAGGGGGATTGGAGCCCCAGCATTTT; V gene: TRBV6-5; J gene: TRBJ1-5; D gene: .; clone size: .